Below are 32 T cell receptor beta chains sequenced from a single sample in a study of blood T cell repertoires in COVID-19. Clones were read by immunoSEQ multiplex PCR, and TCRdb kept only the in-frame ones, dropping some. Here the sample spans about 210,000 clones, roughly 80% being singletons. Sequenced sample: peripheral blood. These receptors were collected from a man aged 60 to 75 with COVID-19, enrolled during active disease.

V is TRBV30 and J is TRBJ1-5, with D unclear. The CDR3 totals 15 residues. Trimming removed 0 bases at V and 5 bases at J, with 14 bases between. The germline V gene has CDR1 GTSNPN and CDR2 SVGIG (reference sequence). The CDR3 sequence: CAWSVRGLTDQPQHF. The CDR3 DNA follows: TGTGCCTGGAGTGTAAGAGGACTAACGGATCAGCCCCAGCATTTT.

The chain couples TRBV6-5 to TRBJ1-1; perhaps TRBD1 as D (5 bases). The CDR3 extends over 12 amino acids. Trimming removed 7 bases from V and 4 bases from J, with 10 bases in between. CDR1 is MNHEY and CDR2 is SVGAGI in the germline V gene. The CDR3 DNA is TGTGCCAGCACGTCCGGGGGCACTGAAGCTTTCTTT. Translation gives CASTSGGTEAFF.

This clone was seen just once. This chain connects TRBV4-3 to TRBJ2-2; 8 nucleotides align to TRBD1. Germline-derived CDR1 and CDR2 are LGHNA and YSLEER. The junction had 0 bases not matched to a gene; V was cut back by 4 bases and J by 8 bases. The CDR3 totals 12 residues. The CDR3 spells CASSRDRGELFF. The CDR3 bases are TGCGCCAGCAGCCGGGACAGGGGGGAGCTGTTTTTT.

This clone was counted only a few times. This sequence joins TRBV6-5 and TRBJ1-5; the match to TRBD1 covers 12 bases. CDR3 length equals 15 residues. CDR1 and CDR2 (germline): MNHEY, SVGAGI. V shed 4 bases, J shed 6 bases, and the junction held 4 bases outside the gene matches. CDR3 nucleotide sequence: TGTGCCAGCAGTTCCGGGACAGGGGGCTCTCAGCCCCAGCATTTT. Residues: CASSSGTGGSQPQHF.

V and J are TRBV30 and TRBJ2-2; 8 bases are a match to TRBD1. The CDR3 has 13 residues. The V gene end was trimmed by 5 bases and the J gene end by 4 bases; junction bases not matched to a gene: 3. Per germline, CDR1 GTSNPN and CDR2 SVGIG (reference sequence). CDR3 sequence reads: CAWRRGRTGELFF. The DNA for the CDR3 is TGTGCCTGGCGCAGGGGGCGCACCGGGGAGCTGTTTTTT.

V and J are TRBV9 and TRBJ2-3; D remains ambiguous. V was shortened by 0 bases and J by 1 base, with 6 bases between the two germline ends. CDR1 and CDR2 from the germline V gene are SGDLS and YYNGEE. The CDR3 has 14 residues. The CDR3 nucleotides read TGTGCCAGCAGCGTAGCTACTGGCACAGATACGCAGTATTTT. Its protein product is CASSVATGTDTQYF.

The chain uses TRBV13 and TRBJ1-2; D call uncertain. CDR1 is PRHDT, CDR2 FYEKMQ, per germline (reference sequence). Trimming pared 1 base from V and 6 bases from J, leaving 6 bases between. The CDR3 has 12 amino acids. The CDR3 sequence is CASSLASDGYTF. The CDR3 coding sequence is TGTGCCAGCAGCTTAGCCAGTGATGGCTACACCTTC. The full variable domain, its missing parts supplied by reference TRBV13 and TRBJ1-2, is AAGVIQSPRHLIKEKRETATLKCYPIPRHDTVYWYQQGPGQDPQFLISFYEKMQSDKGSIPDRFSAQQFSDYHSELNMSSLELGDSALYFCASSLASDGYTFGSGTRLTVV.

This clone was found once. V is TRBV28 and J is TRBJ1-6; D gene uncertain. The CDR3 loop spans 13 amino acids. Deletions cut 6 bases from V and 3 bases from J, with 6 bases between. The germline V gene encodes CDR1 MDHEN and CDR2 SYDVKM. The CDR3: CASRADYNSPLHF. In DNA form, the CDR3 reads TGTGCCAGCAGGGCCGACTATAATTCACCCCTCCACTTT.

This chain links TRBV6-2 or TRBV6-3 with TRBJ1-4; the D gene is possibly TRBD1 (6 bases). Trimming stripped 4 bases from V and 6 bases from J, with 15 bases between. Germline assignment: CDR1 MNHEY and CDR2 SVGEGT. The CDR3 contains 15 residues. CDR3 sequence (DNA): TGTGCCAGCAGTTCAAAGGGGGTGACGGATGAAAAACTGTTTTTT. As protein: CASSSKGVTDEKLFF.

The chain employs TRBV7-9 and TRBJ1-1; D perhaps matches TRBD1 (5 bases). CDR1 is SEHNR and CDR2 is FQNEAQ in the germline V gene (reference sequence). The V gene lost 0 bases and the J gene lost 11 bases, with 25 bases spanning the gap. The CDR3 is 17 amino acids. CDR3 loop: CASSLALNRPDRSGAFF. CDR3 sequence (DNA): TGTGCCAGCAGCTTAGCGCTTAACAGACCAGACAGATCCGGGGCTTTCTTT. Combining the CDR3 with reference TRBV7-9 and TRBJ1-1 gives the whole variable domain DTGVSQNPRHKITKRGQNVTFRCDPISEHNRLYWYRQTLGQGPEFLTYFQNEAQLEKSRLLSDRFSAERPKGSFSTLEIQRTEQGDSAMYLCASSLALNRPDRSGAFFGQGTRLTVV.

This clone has just a few counts. The rearrangement joins TRBV5-1 to TRBJ1-4; TRBD1 matches 7 bases. The V gene's germline CDR1 is SGHRS and CDR2 YFSETQ. The CDR3 covers 14 residues. V was pared by 5 bases and J by 7 bases, with 8 bases of the junction left unmatched. The CDR3 is CASRPDRVSEKLFF. The CDR3 DNA follows: TGCGCCAGCAGACCTGACAGGGTATCTGAAAAACTGTTTTTT. The whole variable domain, filled in from reference TRBV5-1 and TRBJ1-4, reads KAGVTQTPRYLIKTRGQQVTLSCSPISGHRSVSWYQQTPGQGLQFLFEYFSETQRNKGNFPGRFSGRQFSNSRSEMNVSTLELGDSALYLCASRPDRVSEKLFFGSGTQLSVL.

This chain connects TRBV5-1 to TRBJ1-1; maybe TRBD1 (5 bases). CDR3 length: 15 residues. Germline V lookup: CDR1 SGHRS, CDR2 YFSETQ. V was cut by 3 bases and J by 5 bases, with 17 bases left in between. CDR3 amino acids: CASSSRSGGKTEAFF. The CDR3 DNA reads TGCGCCAGCAGCTCCCGGAGTGGGGGGAAAACTGAAGCTTTCTTT.

This clone appeared once. The J gene is TRBJ1-1, the V gene TRBV6-1; possible D gene TRBD1, 5 bases. The CDR3 extends over 14 amino acids. Germline V gene lookup returns CDR1 MNHNS and CDR2 SASEGT. V was shortened by 4 bases and J by 4 bases, with 13 bases between the two germline ends. In DNA, the CDR3 is TGTGCCAGCAGTGGGTCTGGAGGGACCACTGAAGCTTTCTTT. Its protein is CASSGSGGTTEAFF.

J is TRBJ2-3 and V is TRBV6-4; 9 nucleotides line up with TRBD1. The CDR3 spans 13 residues. Germline V CDR1 and CDR2: MRHNA, SNTAGT. Unmatched junction bases numbered 7, after V lost 6 bases and J lost 9 bases. For the CDR3, the DNA is TGTGCCAGCAGCGGGACAGGGTACGACACGCAGTATTTT. This encodes CASSGTGYDTQYF.

This clone was picked up one time. CDR3 loop: CASSSVDPGRGGYTF. As DNA, the CDR3 is TGCGCCAGCAGCTCTGTAGACCCCGGCCGGGGGGGCTACACCTTC. The chain carries TRBV5-1 and TRBJ1-2; maybe TRBD1 (5 bases). The CDR3 sequence is 15 residues long. The germline V gene encodes CDR1 SGHRS and CDR2 YFSETQ. Trimming cost V 3 bases and J 8 bases, with 20 bases left between them.

The V gene is TRBV28, the J gene TRBJ2-6, with D maybe TRBD1 (6 bases). The length of the CDR3 is 17 residues. The ends were cut back, 4 bases at V and 3 bases at J, with 16 bases in the middle. CDR1 is MDHEN and CDR2 is SYDVKM in the germline V gene. CDR3 nucleotides: TGTGCCAGCAGTTCCGGACAGTTCACGCTTGGGGCCAACGTCCTGACTTTC. Its translation is CASSSGQFTLGANVLTF.

CDR3 sequence: CASSLVGQGTDTQYF. The CDR3, as DNA: TGTGCCAGCAGCTTGGTGGGACAGGGGACGGATACGCAGTATTTT. The chain recombines TRBV5-8 with TRBJ2-3; 10 bases match TRBD1. Germline lookup yields CDR1 SGHTS and CDR2 YDEGEE. CDR3 length equals 15 residues. V lost 0 bases, J lost 6 bases, and 4 bases stayed unmatched.

This sequence joins TRBV25-1 and TRBJ1-2, with D maybe TRBD1 (5 bases). The CDR3 contains 15 residues. Trimming stripped 1 base from V and 4 bases from J, with 13 bases between. CDR1 is MGHDK and CDR2 is SYGVNS in the germline V gene. Here the CDR3 DNA reads TGTGCCAGCAGTGAATCGGCAGGGAGGATCTATGGCTACACCTTC. Its protein is CASSESAGRIYGYTF.

The chain is built from TRBV6-2 or TRBV6-3 and TRBJ1-2, with D tentatively TRBD1 (5 bases). The CDR3 consists of 13 residues. CDR1 is MNHEY and CDR2 is SVGEGT in the germline V gene. V lost 2 bases to trimming and J lost 1 base, with 5 bases between them. CDR3 protein: CASSYQGNYGYTF. The CDR3 nucleotides read TGTGCCAGCAGTTACCAGGGTAACTATGGCTACACCTTC.

This clone occurred once. The V call is TRBV3-1 (or the pseudogene TRBV3-2), the J call TRBJ2-1; 10 bases map to TRBD2. Germline-derived CDR1 and CDR2 are LGHDT and YNNKEL (reference sequence). The length of the CDR3 is 17 residues. V dropped 4 bases and J dropped 7; count of bases not matched to a gene: 13. CDR3 in amino acids: CASSPQMASGRGNEQFF. DNA for the CDR3: TGTGCCAGCAGCCCGCAAATGGCTAGCGGGAGAGGTAATGAGCAGTTCTTC.

The J gene is TRBJ1-2, the V gene TRBV4-1; D is uncertain. Germline CDR1 MGHRA, CDR2 YSYEKL. V gave up 4 bases and J gave up 4 bases, with 10 bases separating them. The length of the CDR3 is 13 residues. The DNA of the CDR3 is TGCGCCAGCAGCCCCCTGGGCCTCTATGGCTACACCTTC. Its protein product is CASSPLGLYGYTF.

As for this clone: Mismatch with germline at one junction end may stem from a read error. V usage is TRBV27 and J usage is TRBJ2-7, with 9 bases aligning to TRBD1. The length of the CDR3 is 14 residues. The germline CDR1 and CDR2 sequences are MNHEY and SMNVEV (reference sequence). As DNA, the CDR3 is TGTGCCAGCAGGCTACCAACTTCCCGGGACAGGGAGGTTTTC. Residues: CASRLPTSRDREVF.

The chain is built from TRBV24-1 and TRBJ2-2; D possibly corresponds to TRBD1 (5 bases). Germline V gives CDR1 KGHDR, CDR2 SFDVKD. Trimming pared 0 bases from V and 4 bases from J, leaving 8 bases between. This CDR3 has 15 residues. CDR3 region: CATSDLGHSTGELFF. For the CDR3, the DNA is TGTGCCACCAGTGATTTGGGACATTCCACCGGGGAGCTGTTTTTT.

The chain uses TRBV28 and TRBJ1-2, with 9 bases that match TRBD1. Germline V gene data show CDR1 as MDHEN and CDR2 as SYDVKM. The CDR3 is 14 residues long. Losses at the gene ends were 5 bases for V and 2 bases for J; bases not matched to a gene: 3. The CDR3 region is CASSGTGGNYGYTF. In DNA form, the CDR3 reads TGTGCCAGCAGTGGTACAGGGGGCAACTATGGCTACACCTTC.

The V call is TRBV10-3, the J call TRBJ2-2; 7 bases align to TRBD1. The CDR3 is 13 residues long. The trim removed 4 bases at V and 9 bases at J, leaving 5 bases unmatched. Germline V gives CDR1 ENHRY, CDR2 SYGVKD. The CDR3 nucleotides are TGTGCCATCAGTGCCGACAGGGTTAGGGAGCTGTTTTTT. Its protein product is CAISADRVRELFF.

Remarks on this clone: A much more abundant neighbour one base away suggests this may be a read error. V usage is TRBV5-1 and J usage is TRBJ2-1; TRBD1 matches 10 bases. Per the germline V gene, CDR1 is SGHRS and CDR2 is YFSETQ. This CDR3 is built from 15 residues. CDR3 coding DNA: TGCGCCAGCAGCTCCGGACAGGGGGGCTCGAATGGGCAGTTCTTC. Translated, it gives CASSSGQGGSNGQFF.

The chain recombines TRBV5-1 with TRBJ1-6, with D uncertain. Germline CDR1 reads SGHRS; CDR2 reads YFSETQ. The CDR3 extends over 16 amino acids. V dropped 0 bases and J dropped 9 bases, with 16 bases sitting between them. The CDR3 reads CASSLARGVNASPLHF. CDR3 DNA: TGCGCCAGCAGCTTGGCTCGGGGAGTGAACGCTTCACCCCTCCACTTT.

The chain is built from TRBV7-9 and TRBJ2-7, with 8 bases identical to TRBD1. The CDR3 is made up of 15 amino acids. Germline CDR1 is SEHNR and CDR2 is FQNEAQ (reference sequence). After removal of 5 bases from V and 2 bases from J, the junction contained 8 bases not matched to a gene. CDR3 in amino acids: CASSARRDRPYEQYF. For the CDR3, the DNA is TGTGCCAGCAGCGCCCGACGGGACAGGCCCTACGAGCAGTACTTC.

The chain employs TRBV3-1 (or the pseudogene TRBV3-2) and TRBJ2-5, with TRBD2 identical over 8 bases. Losses at the gene ends were 7 bases for V and 2 bases for J; bases not matched to a gene: 6. The CDR3 runs 14 residues. CDR1 is LGHDT and CDR2 is YNNKEL in the germline V gene (reference sequence). The CDR3 DNA follows: TGTGCCAGCAAGAGCTTAGCGGGGCAAGAGACCCAGTACTTC. Its translation: CASKSLAGQETQYF.

This chain uses TRBV10-1 with TRBJ1-2; TRBD1 is a possible D gene (6 bases). The V gene's germline CDR1 is WNHNN and CDR2 SYGVQD (reference sequence). V was cut by 5 bases and J by 8 bases, with 21 bases left in between. The CDR3 sequence is 15 residues long. CDR3 in amino acids: CASSPGTNPSGGYTF. The CDR3 nucleotides read TGCGCCAGCAGTCCCGGGACAAACCCTTCTGGCGGCTACACCTTC.

The CDR3 DNA reads TGTGCCAGCTCCCGGGACAGCTCCTACGAGCAGTACTTC. Amino acids: CASSRDSSYEQYF. This sequence joins TRBV2 and TRBJ2-7, with TRBD1 matching 7 bases. After removal of 8 bases from V and 0 bases from J, the junction contained 4 bases not matched to a gene. CDR1 SNHLY and CDR2 FYNNEI come from the germline V gene. The CDR3 consists of 13 residues.

The rearrangement joins TRBV30 to TRBJ1-1; D is uncertain. Trimming stripped 0 bases from V and 0 bases from J, with 11 bases between. Per the germline V gene, CDR1 is GTSNPN and CDR2 is SVGIG (reference sequence). This CDR3 spans 15 amino acids. The CDR3 DNA sequence: TGTGCCTGGAGTGTACTCAACAGACTGAACACTGAAGCTTTCTTT. Protein: CAWSVLNRLNTEAFF.